Listed here is a single TCR beta chain. Its specificity is unknown. The source of the sample is a study of graft-versus-host responses after intestinal transplantation. On the study more broadly: Transplant recipients had multivisceral, liver-intestinal, or isolated intestinal grafts. Recipients uniformly received anti-thymocyte globulin induction, followed by tacrolimus and steroids for three to four years.

Method: immunoSEQ multiplex PCR; TCRdb's copy keeps in-frame clones and lacks some. The sample carries about 94,000 clones, around nine tenths recorded once. The sample here was unstimulated CD8+ T cells sorted from spleen or lymph node cells, taken before intestinal transplant. The TCR sequence derives from a human donor who received an intestinal transplant.

DNA of the CDR3: TGTGCCAGCAGCCAACTGCCCCGACAGGTCTACGAGCAGTACTTC. The encoded protein is CASSQLPRQVYEQYF. V usage is TRBV11-2 and J usage is TRBJ2-7; D may be TRBD1 (6 bases). This CDR3 comprises 15 residues. V was shortened by 5 bases and J by 3 bases, with 17 bases between the two germline ends. Germline V gene sequence: CDR1 SGHAT, CDR2 FQNNGV. The full variable domain, in which reference TRBV11-2 and TRBJ2-7 provide the parts outside the CDR3, is EAGVAQSPRYKIIEKRQSVAFWCNPISGHATLYWYQQILGQGPKLLIQFQNNGVVDDSQLPKDRFSAERLKGVDSTLKIQPAKLEDSAVYLCASSQLPRQVYEQYFGPGTRLTVT.